A selection of T cell receptor beta chains follows, all from one sample in a study of blood T cell repertoires in COVID-19. Assay: immunoSEQ multiplex PCR; the TCRdb copy retains only in-frame clones and omits some. This sample has tens of thousands of clones; 85% occur once, and the top ten carry roughly 15%. Sequenced material: peripheral blood. These receptors were collected from a woman aged 55-75 years with active COVID-19. Both conserved end residues are part of each CDR3.

j_call | v_call | cdr3_aa
TRBJ2-2 | TRBV27 | CASSFTSGVRTGELFF
TRBJ1-5 | TRBV19 | CASNRGLPFEQPQHF
TRBJ2-3 | TRBV7-9 | CASSLGVLAGLADTQYF
TRBJ1-1 | TRBV2 | CASSGKEGALETEAFF
TRBJ2-2 | TRBV2 | CASISREVTGELFF
TRBJ2-7 | TRBV5-4 | CASSLDRGGEQYF
TRBJ2-7 | TRBV7-9 | CASSPGTYEQYF
TRBJ2-7 | TRBV6-6 | CASSYAGAGGRYF
TRBJ2-5 | TRBV29-1 | CSTYGGVDNSETQYF
TRBJ2-3 | TRBV5-4 | CASSSGLAGSTDTQYF
TRBJ2-1 | TRBV2 | CAARSGQGGYNEQFF
TRBJ2-2 | TRBV11-3 | CASSLGGQGFTGELFF
TRBJ1-1 | TRBV10-2 | CASRIQGTPNTEAFF
TRBJ2-7 | TRBV24-1 | CATSDQGRREQYF
TRBJ2-6 | TRBV12-3/TRBV12-4 | CASSLTGANVLTF
TRBJ2-2 | TRBV29-1 | CSVEDPNRAPGELFF
TRBJ2-3 | TRBV7-9 | CASSLVGLAGITDTQYF
TRBJ2-7 | TRBV9 | CASSVTSGAHYEQYF
TRBJ2-1 | TRBV5-1 | CASSFGLASNEQFF
TRBJ2-2 | TRBV7-2 | CASSEWPGSNGELFF
TRBJ2-5 | TRBV5-1 | CASRRDTQETQYF
TRBJ2-1 | TRBV11-2 | CASSFLASGTKEQFF
TRBJ2-2 | TRBV19 | CASCPRQGTGELFF
TRBJ2-1 | TRBV10-3 | CAIREQGARDEQFF
TRBJ2-1 | TRBV7-9 | CASSFHLGTSGTNEQFF
TRBJ2-1 | TRBV3-1/TRBV3-2 | CASSQVGETSGRIDEQFF
TRBJ2-1 | TRBV5-1 | CASSLGIAGGFSYNEQFF
TRBJ1-4 | TRBV5-5 | CASSWTGSTEKLFF
TRBJ1-2 | TRBV28 | CASSQALYGYTF
TRBJ2-7 | TRBV18 | CASSPNSGTASYEQYF
TRBJ2-7 | TRBV11-3 | CASSFGDEQYF
TRBJ2-2 | TRBV10-3 | CAISDPIRQGETGELFF
TRBJ1-4 | TRBV5-6 | CASGAGSVVGEKLFF
TRBJ1-5 | TRBV6-5 | CASRGLGNQPQHF
TRBJ2-3 | TRBV6-2/TRBV6-3 | CASSRTSGRADTQYF
TRBJ1-5 | TRBV19 | CASSTWTENQPQHF
TRBJ1-4 | TRBV4-1 | CASSQYSGGYEKLFF
TRBJ2-2 | TRBV19 | CASSFLGLTGRYTGELFF
TRBJ2-5 | TRBV7-9 | CASSSRLAGEETQYF
TRBJ2-1 | TRBV5-1 | CASRINAGSYNEQFF
TRBJ1-2 | TRBV28 | CASSSLRGPNYGYTF
TRBJ1-2 | TRBV28 | CASSLGQGDYGYTF
TRBJ1-2 | TRBV6-2/TRBV6-3 | CASSYSNLGAGGYTF
TRBJ2-7 | TRBV7-8 | CASSWGQGAYEQYF
TRBJ2-5 | TRBV7-9 | CASSLWSDQETQYF
TRBJ1-4 | TRBV4-1 | CASSQDVNRVAEKLFF
TRBJ2-2 | TRBV18 | CASSPKDRPNTGELFF
TRBJ2-7 | TRBV5-6 | CASSFYGASEQYF
TRBJ1-2 | TRBV3-1/TRBV3-2 | CASSQSPGSNYGYTF
TRBJ2-3 | TRBV2 | CASRLAGWADTQYF
TRBJ2-6 | TRBV28 | CASRETGEAGANVLTF